The rows below give T cell receptor beta chains drawn from one sample of a study of cytomegalovirus exposure and HLA in healthy donors. Profiled with immunoSEQ multiplex PCR; TCRdb holds only in-frame clones, not every one. Here the sample spans 130,000 or so clones, roughly 73% being singletons. Sequenced sample: PBMCs. These receptors were collected from a man aged 40-55 years in good health and CMV-seronegative. The CDR3 runs from the conserved cysteine through the conserved F or W. A D gene is named only where the DNA matches it firmly. Rows may omit the clone size; those that give it use once, few, many or a size class.

j_call,clone_size,d_call,cdr3_length,v_call,cdr3_aa,cdr3_nt
TRBJ1-3,-,TRBD1,12,TRBV2,CASRTGGNTIYF,TGTGCCAGCCGGACAGGGGGAAACACCATATATTTT
TRBJ2-2,-,-,16,TRBV10-3,CAIKLSQLANTGELFF,TGTGCCATCAAGCTGTCCCAACTCGCGAACACCGGGGAGCTGTTTTTT
TRBJ2-7,-,TRBD2,18,TRBV19,CASSIAARSAGGIYEQYF,TGTGCCAGTAGTATCGCCGCGCGGTCGGCGGGGGGGATATACGAGCAGTACTTC
TRBJ2-5,-,-,15,TRBV7-9,CASSFPPGGQETQYF,TGTGCCAGCAGCTTCCCCCCAGGGGGGCAAGAGACCCAGTACTTC
TRBJ1-2,-,TRBD1,14,TRBV6-1,CASSRDREWGGYTF,TGTGCCAGCAGCCGAGACAGGGAGTGGGGAGGCTACACCTTC
TRBJ1-4,-,-,14,TRBV5-4,CASSRDTADEKLFF,TGTGCCAGCAGCCGGGACACAGCAGACGAAAAACTGTTTTTT
TRBJ1-1,-,TRBD1,17,TRBV10-3,CAISESGDRRLNTEAFF,TGTGCCATCAGTGAGTCTGGGGACAGGAGATTAAACACTGAAGCTTTCTTT
TRBJ1-5,few,TRBD1,15,TRBV2,CASSDEGTGIQPQHF,TGTGCCAGCAGTGACGAGGGGACAGGGATTCAGCCCCAGCATTTT
TRBJ2-6,-,-,18,TRBV7-9,CASSAPFRVAGTANVLTF,TGTGCCAGCAGCGCGCCATTCAGGGTCGCCGGTACGGCCAACGTCCTGACTTTC
TRBJ1-2,-,-,15,TRBV15,CATSTGTGVLYGYTF,TGTGCCACCAGCACAGGGACGGGGGTTCTCTATGGCTACACCTTC
TRBJ1-1,-,-,11,TRBV6-5,CATLRDTEAFF,TGTGCCACCCTCCGGGACACTGAAGCTTTCTTT
TRBJ1-5,-,-,13,TRBV6-5,CASTPTRDQPQHF,TGTGCCAGCACCCCGACAAGAGATCAGCCCCAGCATTTT
TRBJ1-2,few,TRBD1,14,TRBV6-5,CASRRQGPIYGYTF,TGTGCCAGCAGGCGACAGGGACCAATCTATGGCTACACCTTC
TRBJ2-5,-,TRBD2,16,TRBV29-1,CSVVSGPGGVGETQYF,TGCAGCGTCGTCTCCGGGCCGGGGGGGGTCGGAGAGACCCAGTACTTC
TRBJ1-3,-,-,16,TRBV7-2,CASSPTVLGSGNTIYF,TGTGCCAGCAGCCCAACAGTGCTCGGCTCTGGAAACACCATATATTTT
TRBJ2-3,-,-,13,TRBV29-1,CSVEAVITDTQYF,TGCAGCGTTGAGGCAGTTATCACAGATACGCAGTATTTT
TRBJ2-2,-,-,13,TRBV29-1,CSAQQQGNGELFF,TGCAGCGCCCAGCAGCAGGGTAACGGGGAGCTGTTTTTT
TRBJ1-5,few,-,14,TRBV4-3,CASSLTRGDQPQHF,TGCGCCAGCAGCCTCACTCGGGGTGATCAGCCCCAGCATTTT
TRBJ2-3,-,-,15,TRBV4-1,CASSQDPAGRGTQYF,TGCGCCAGCAGCCAAGATCCTGCAGGACGGGGTACGCAGTATTTT
TRBJ2-5,-,-,13,TRBV10-3,CAISGATQETQYF,TGTGCCATCAGTGGCGCTACCCAAGAGACCCAGTACTTC
TRBJ1-2,-,-,13,TRBV14,CASSPGSSYGYTF,TGTGCCAGCAGCCCGGGTAGTTCATATGGCTACACCTTC
TRBJ1-2,-,TRBD1,15,TRBV5-4,CASSQRQGGRGGYTF,TGTGCCAGCAGCCAGCGACAGGGCGGTAGAGGAGGCTACACCTTC
TRBJ2-1,few,TRBD1,15,TRBV7-9,CASSSGQSLSREQFF,TGTGCCAGCAGCTCGGGACAGAGCCTCTCCAGGGAGCAGTTCTTC
TRBJ1-2,-,-,12,TRBV29-1,CSALPQGEGYTF,TGCAGCGCTTTACCACAGGGAGAGGGCTACACCTTC
TRBJ1-2,-,TRBD1,15,TRBV11-2,CASSLAGTGGYGYTF,TGTGCCAGCAGCCTAGCCGGGACAGGGGGCTATGGCTACACCTTC
TRBJ2-1,-,-,11,TRBV20-1,CSATSRNEQFF,TGCAGTGCAACTAGCAGGAATGAGCAGTTCTTC
TRBJ2-7,-,-,15,TRBV27,CASSLGTGGVSEQYF,TGTGCCAGCAGTTTAGGTACCGGCGGGGTTTCCGAGCAGTACTTC
TRBJ2-1,-,TRBD2,19,TRBV7-9,CASSLRYLAGGPSYNEQFF,TGTGCCAGCAGCTTACGCTATCTCGCGGGGGGGCCCTCCTACAATGAGCAGTTCTTC
TRBJ2-1,-,TRBD2,13,TRBV2,CTLGRGARNEQFF,TGTACCTTGGGGCGGGGGGCCCGCAATGAGCAGTTCTTC
TRBJ1-1,-,TRBD1,15,TRBV9,CASSPTGTGNTEAFF,TGTGCCAGCAGCCCCACCGGGACAGGGAACACTGAAGCTTTCTTT
TRBJ1-1,-,-,15,TRBV4-1,CASSQAEGLNTEAFF,TGCGCCAGCAGCCAAGCTGAGGGTTTAAACACTGAAGCTTTCTTT
TRBJ2-7,-,-,12,TRBV6-5,CASNPTGSEQYF,TGTGCCAGCAATCCGACAGGCTCCGAGCAGTACTTC
TRBJ2-2,many,-,14,TRBV10-2,CASIPGVYTGELFF,TGCGCCAGCATCCCAGGGGTGTACACCGGGGAGCTGTTTTTT
TRBJ2-5,-,-,11,TRBV11-2,CASRYQETQYF,TGTGCCAGCAGGTATCAAGAGACCCAGTACTTC
TRBJ2-7,-,-,14,TRBV6-1,CASRTTGNTYEQYF,TGTGCCAGCAGGACCACAGGGAATACCTACGAGCAGTACTTC
TRBJ1-1,-,-,12,TRBV13,CATQGWNTEAFF,TGTGCCACTCAGGGGTGGAACACTGAAGCTTTCTTT
TRBJ1-2,-,TRBD1,14,TRBV19,CASSMGQGVVGYTF,TGTGCCAGTAGTATGGGGCAGGGGGTAGTCGGCTACACCTTC
TRBJ2-2,-,TRBD2,16,TRBV10-1,CASSDSSGGNTGELFF,TGCGCCAGCAGTGACTCTAGCGGGGGGAACACCGGGGAGCTGTTTTTT
TRBJ2-7,-,TRBD1,15,TRBV4-1,CASSQDHDRGYEQYF,TGCGCCAGCAGCCAAGATCACGACAGGGGCTACGAGCAGTACTTC
TRBJ1-1,-,-,13,TRBV9,CASSLRGNTEAFF,TGTGCCAGCAGTTTAAGGGGGAACACTGAAGCTTTCTTT
TRBJ1-2,once,TRBD1,15,TRBV5-5,CASSLDTGGLYGYTF,TGTGCCAGCAGCTTGGATACAGGGGGGCTCTATGGCTACACCTTC
TRBJ1-2,-,-,12,TRBV7-9,CASSSGEYGYTF,TGTGCCAGCAGCTCAGGGGAATATGGCTACACCTTC
TRBJ1-2,-,-,15,TRBV9,CASSVATGFNYGYTF,TGTGCCAGCAGCGTAGCAACAGGATTTAACTATGGCTACACCTTC
TRBJ1-1,-,TRBD1,15,TRBV4-1,CASSQVGQGNTEAFF,TGCGCCAGCAGCCAAGTTGGACAGGGAAACACTGAAGCTTTCTTT
TRBJ2-7,-,TRBD1,16,TRBV19,CASSRGPGQSTYEQYF,TGTGCCAGTAGCCGAGGACCGGGACAGTCAACCTACGAGCAGTACTTC
TRBJ2-7,-,TRBD1,13,TRBV18,CASSPGGSVEQYF,TGTGCCAGCTCCCCAGGGGGCTCGGTCGAGCAGTACTTC
TRBJ1-4,-,-,15,TRBV11-2,CASSLPVGQGEKLFF,TGTGCCAGCAGCTTGCCAGTGGGCCAGGGGGAAAAACTGTTTTTT